The 14 T cell receptor beta chains below come from one sample, sequenced in a study of blood T cells in healthy people across ages. The second PCR ran roughly 6 to 11 cycles with a sample-barcoded 5' primer and J-beta primers. TCRdb re-derived calls from the 5' RACE reads in MiXCR, one entry per CDR3 protein. The sample lists over 1,500,000 distinct CDR3 sequences, approximately 50% seen once, with less than 2.5% in the top ten. Sequenced: blood. The origin of the receptors is a woman aged 35 to 49 in good health.

This chain links TRBV6-2 or TRBV6-3 with TRBJ2-1; no firm D call. The CDR3 consists of 15 residues. Germline V gene data show CDR1 as MNHEY and CDR2 as SVGEGT. Trimming removed 5 bases from V and 5 bases from J, with 16 bases in between. In DNA, the CDR3 is TGTGCCAGCAGTCCTAGACCTTCCCTAAACAATGAGCAGTTCTTC. Residues: CASSPRPSLNNEQFF.

This clonotype has more than one count but fewer than ten. This rearrangement joins TRBV24-1 to TRBJ2-7; a weak D match, TRBD2 (7 bases). CDR3 length: 14 amino acids. CDR1 is KGHDR and CDR2 is SFDVKD in the germline V gene. The V end lost 5 bases, the J end lost 7 bases, and 17 bases lay between the germline ends. The DNA of the CDR3 is TGTGCCACCAGTGGAACGGGGGGCTTAACGGAGCAGTACTTC. This sequence encodes CATSGTGGLTEQYF.

Only a few counts were recorded for this clonotype. The chain joins TRBV2 to TRBJ2-1; a possible D gene is TRBD2 (6 bases). CDR3 length: 12 amino acids. Germline V CDR1 and CDR2: SNHLY, FYNNEI. V lost 6 bases to trimming and J lost 12 bases, with 15 bases between them. The CDR3 bases are TGTGCCAGCAGCCACGGACTACCCGGGCAGTTCTTC. Translated, it gives CASSHGLPGQFF.

The sample holds a few counts of this clonotype. The rearrangement joins TRBV20-1 to TRBJ1-5; D is undetermined. This CDR3 is 15 amino acids long. The germline V gene encodes CDR1 DFQATT and CDR2 SNEGSKA (reference sequence). V lost 2 bases and J 3 bases, leaving 14 bases between the germline ends. CDR3 DNA: TGCAGTGCTAGAATCCCTTCACAGCTCAATCAGCCCCAGCATTTT. Protein product: CSARIPSQLNQPQHF.

Only a few counts were recorded for this clonotype. This chain links TRBV7-2 with TRBJ2-3; 9 positions agree with TRBD2. Looked up from germline, CDR1 is SGHTA and CDR2 is FQGNSA. The J segment lost 6 bases and the V segment lost 2 bases, leaving 6 bases of the junction unmatched. The CDR3 extends over 15 amino acids. CDR3 bases: TGTGCCAGCAGCTTACAAGCGGGAGGCCCCGATACGCAGTATTTT. It yields the protein CASSLQAGGPDTQYF.

V is TRBV6-6 and J is TRBJ2-3, with D tentatively TRBD1 (6 bases). Germline lookup yields CDR1 MNHNY and CDR2 SVGAGI (reference sequence). The germline V and J ends were trimmed by 5 bases and 2 bases, with 17 bases remaining between them. The CDR3 totals 16 residues. CDR3 amino acids: CASSPPPQGPTDTQYF. The CDR3 bases are TGTGCCAGCAGTCCTCCCCCCCAGGGGCCCACAGATACGCAGTATTTT.

This clonotype was detected only once. The gene calls are TRBV18 and TRBJ2-1; D uncertain. The V end lost 0 bases, the J end lost 6 bases, and 15 bases lay between the germline ends. This CDR3 contains 16 residues. The germline V gene has CDR1 KGHSH and CDR2 LQKENI. For the CDR3, the DNA is TGTGCCAGCTCACCACCCATGGGTATCCGGGCCAATGAGCAGTTCTTC. This codes for CASSPPMGIRANEQFF.

The rearrangement links TRBV4-3 to TRBJ2-1; D possibly corresponds to TRBD2 (6 bases). The CDR3 is made up of 15 amino acids. Trimming pared 0 bases from V and 5 bases from J, leaving 11 bases between. Looked up from germline, CDR1 is LGHNA and CDR2 is YSLEER. CDR3 bases: TGCGCCAGCAGCCAAGATTACGGGGGAAACAATGAGCAGTTCTTC. This encodes CASSQDYGGNNEQFF.

This clonotype was observed a handful of times. V and J are TRBV15 and TRBJ1-6, with D possibly being TRBD1 (5 bases). The CDR3 is made up of 14 amino acids. V was pared by 1 base and J by 9 bases, with 10 bases between. Per the germline V gene, CDR1 is LNHNV and CDR2 is YYDKDF (reference sequence). Here the CDR3 reads CATSRVSGTSPLHF. The CDR3 DNA sequence: TGTGCCACCAGCAGAGTTTCAGGGACTTCACCCCTCCACTTT.

As to this clonotype: The junction and the germline gene differ at one end; a read error may be behind it. This chain links TRBV9 with TRBJ2-3; possibly TRBD2 for D (7 bases). This CDR3 spans 15 amino acids. Germline CDR1 and CDR2: SGDLS and YYNGEE. For the CDR3, the DNA is TGTACCAGCAGCGTAGGGGGGGGTCCGACGGATACGCAGTATTTT. Amino acid sequence: CTSSVGGGPTDTQYF.

The chain joins TRBV20-1 to TRBJ2-5, with D possibly matching TRBD1 (5 bases). The CDR3 is made up of 15 amino acids. In germline, CDR1 is DFQATT, CDR2 SNEGSKA (reference sequence). V was trimmed by 3 bases and J by 1 base, leaving 15 bases between them. The CDR3 here is CSASPQGGVQETQYF. DNA of the CDR3: TGCAGTGCTAGTCCCCAGGGTGGGGTCCAAGAGACCCAGTACTTC.

About this clonotype: This is likely a read error, given that the CDR3 carries no conserved phenylalanine or tryptophan at its end. J is TRBJ2-6 and V is TRBV7-2; D uncertain. Germline values: CDR1 SGHTA, CDR2 FQGNSA. Trimming stripped 3 bases from V and 4 bases from J, with 4 bases between. This CDR3 has 13 amino acids. CDR3 nucleotide sequence: TGTGCCAGCAGCTTGCGGGGGGCCAACGTCCTGACTGTC. Its protein product is CASSLRGANVLTV.

This clonotype was counted at least ten times. This chain links TRBV6-6 with TRBJ1-5; TRBD1 is a possible D gene (5 bases). The V and J ends lost 8 bases and 3 bases respectively, with 14 bases between them. Germline V gives CDR1 MNHNY, CDR2 SVGAGI (reference sequence). The length of the CDR3 is 14 residues. The CDR3 reads CASEGRTDNQPQHF. DNA for the CDR3: TGTGCCAGCGAGGGGCGGACCGACAATCAGCCCCAGCATTTT.

This chain links TRBV20-1 with TRBJ1-1; D not certain. Per the germline V gene, CDR1 is DFQATT and CDR2 is SNEGSKA (reference sequence). V dropped 5 bases and J dropped 1 base, with 14 bases sitting between them. The CDR3 extends over 14 amino acids. This chain's CDR3 is CSAVRPTGNTEAFF. The CDR3 region has the DNA TGCAGTGCTGTTCGACCGACGGGGAACACTGAAGCTTTCTTT.